Each of the 21 T cell receptor beta chains below was sequenced from the same sample in a study of spatial heterogeneity in lung cancer. The study's findings and limits: The study found that expanded intratumoral alpha and beta TCR counts tracked tumor mutation counts.

Stated time point: sample taken at primary tumor resection. TCRdb called the 5' RACE reads again in MiXCR, with one record for every CDR3 protein. The sample includes over 4,000 distinct CDR3 sequences, roughly 6.4% of them seen just once. These receptors have no known antigen. This specimen consisted of lung tumor tissue, obtained at surgery. These receptors were obtained from a male donor with early-stage non-small cell lung cancer.

This clonotype was seen ten or more times. The chain employs TRBV28 and TRBJ2-4; TRBD1 agrees at 7 bases. The V gene end was trimmed by 10 bases and the J gene end by 4 bases; junction bases not matched to a gene: 13. The CDR3 runs to 15 residues. CDR1 and CDR2 (germline): MDHEN, SYDVKM. The DNA of the CDR3 is TGTGCCACCTCAACCCCGGGACAGCCAAAAAACATTCAGTACTTC. It specifies CATSTPGQPKNIQYF. Variable domain in full (rest from reference TRBV28 and TRBJ2-4): DVKVTQSSRYLVKRTGEKVFLECVQDMDHENMFWYRQDPGLGLRLIYFSYDVKMKEKGDIPEGYSVSREKKERFSLILESASTNQTSMYLCATSTPGQPKNIQYFGAGTRLSVL.

Judged by abundance, this clonotype is medium-sized. The genes are TRBV5-1 and TRBJ1-5; a weak D match, TRBD1 (5 bases). Trimming took off 0 bases at V and 3 bases at J, with 7 bases between the two ends. Looked up from germline, CDR1 is SGHRS and CDR2 is YFSETQ. This CDR3 comprises 14 residues. CDR3 protein: CASSLAGSNQPQHF. CDR3 DNA: TGCGCCAGCAGCTTGGCAGGGTCCAATCAGCCCCAGCATTTT.

Notes on this clonotype: A much larger clone lies a single base off, so this may be a read error. J is TRBJ2-1 and V is TRBV20-1; 7 bases agree with TRBD2. This CDR3 is 16 amino acids long. Germline CDR1 reads DFQATT; CDR2 reads SNEGSKA (reference sequence). The junction had 18 bases not matched to a gene; V was cut back by 4 bases and J by 9 bases. The CDR3 loop reads CSAIAPTGGAFGEQFF. Here the CDR3 DNA reads TGCAGTGCTATTGCGCCCACGGGAGGCGCTTTTGGTGAGCAGTTCTTC.

By share of the sample, this clonotype is medium-sized. The chain links TRBV4-2 to TRBJ2-2; D gene uncertain. CDR1 LGHNA and CDR2 YNFKEQ come from the germline V gene. The ends were cut back, 8 bases at V and 4 bases at J, with 8 bases in the middle. This CDR3 region has 12 residues. CDR3 in DNA: TGTGCCAGCCGTCGAGGCACCGGGGAGCTGTTTTTT. Translation gives CASRRGTGELFF.

This clonotype came up many times. This chain links TRBV20-1 with TRBJ1-6; TRBD1 aligns across 9 bases. The CDR3 runs 14 residues. Germline V gene data show CDR1 as DFQATT and CDR2 as SNEGSKA (reference sequence). After removal of 3 bases from V and 11 bases from J, the junction contained 8 bases not matched to a gene. The CDR3 sequence is CSARGQGSGTPLHF. The CDR3 DNA sequence: TGCAGTGCTAGGGGACAGGGCAGCGGGACACCCCTCCACTTT.

This clonotype was counted many times. J is TRBJ2-5 and V is TRBV9, with 7 bases that match TRBD2. The germline V gene has CDR1 SGDLS and CDR2 YYNGEE. The V gene end was trimmed by 4 bases and the J gene end by 5 bases; junction bases not matched to a gene: 11. The CDR3 is 15 amino acids. CDR3 sequence: CASSLEGAGKETQYF. For the CDR3, the DNA is TGTGCCAGCAGCCTGGAGGGAGCGGGGAAGGAGACCCAGTACTTC.

This clonotype rates as large (0.1 to 1%). The CDR3 DNA reads TGTGCCAGTAGTATATATCTGGGAGTAGCCAAAAACATTCAGTACTTC. Protein product: CASSIYLGVAKNIQYF. The V and J genes are TRBV19 and TRBJ2-4, with D maybe TRBD2 (5 bases). CDR3 length: 16 residues. Germline CDR1 reads LNHDA; CDR2 reads SQIVND (reference sequence). V gave up 2 bases and J gave up 0 bases, with 11 bases separating them.

This clonotype was found many times. The chain links TRBV5-1 to TRBJ1-2, with D maybe TRBD1 (6 bases). CDR3 length: 15 amino acids. CDR1 SGHRS and CDR2 YFSETQ come from the germline V gene. Trimming stripped 0 bases from V and 8 bases from J, with 17 bases between. The CDR3 spells CASSLDPDRLGGYTF. The CDR3 DNA sequence: TGCGCCAGCAGCTTGGATCCCGACAGGCTGGGAGGCTACACCTTC.

This clonotype has a handful of counts. This chain uses TRBV27 with TRBJ1-6; TRBD1 matches 9 bases. Germline V CDR1 and CDR2: MNHEY, SMNVEV (reference sequence). This CDR3 region has 15 residues. The ends lost 5 bases at V and 8 bases at J; junction bases unmatched: 7. The CDR3 spells CASSPQGQGYSPLHF. The CDR3 region has the DNA TGTGCCAGCAGTCCGCAGGGACAGGGCTATTCACCCCTCCACTTT.

This clonotype occurred many times. V is TRBV27 and J is TRBJ1-2; 8 bases align to TRBD1. Germline V gene sequence: CDR1 MNHEY, CDR2 SMNVEV (reference sequence). This CDR3 region has 13 residues. Trimming at V came to 2 bases and at J to 8 bases, leaving 4 bases not matched to a gene. CDR3 nucleotide sequence: TGTGCCAGCAGTTTAACGGCAGGGGGCGGCTACACCTTC. Its protein is CASSLTAGGGYTF.

This clonotype was seen ten or more times. V and J are TRBV7-9 and TRBJ1-6; tentatively, D is TRBD1 (5 bases). Germline V gives CDR1 SEHNR, CDR2 FQNEAQ (reference sequence). This CDR3 comprises 13 residues. Trimming stripped 5 bases from V and 8 bases from J, with 10 bases between. Here the CDR3 reads CASSGRADSPLHF. DNA for the CDR3: TGTGCCAGCAGCGGCAGGGCCGATTCACCCCTCCACTTT. Full variable domain (remainder filled in from reference TRBV7-9 and TRBJ1-6): DTGVSQNPRHKITKRGQNVTFRCDPISEHNRLYWYRQTLGQGPEFLTYFQNEAQLEKSRLLSDRFSAERPKGSFSTLEIQRTEQGDSAMYLCASSGRADSPLHFGNGTRLTVT.

The V call is TRBV6-5, the J call TRBJ2-6; maybe TRBD1 (6 bases). CDR3 length: 15 amino acids. V was trimmed by 7 bases and J by 2 bases, leaving 12 bases between them. Per the germline V gene, CDR1 is MNHEY and CDR2 is SVGAGI. This chain's CDR3 is CASNPHRAGANVLTF. The CDR3 bases are TGTGCCAGCAATCCACACAGGGCTGGGGCCAACGTCCTGACTTTC.

This clonotype is labeled as medium-sized. This rearrangement joins TRBV11-3 to TRBJ2-5; a possible D gene is TRBD1 (7 bases). Germline CDR1 and CDR2: SGHNT and YENEEA. The CDR3 has 12 residues. The V end was cut by 11 bases, the J end by 4 bases, with 14 bases between. This chain's CDR3 is CACSGGGETQYF. The CDR3 DNA is TGTGCCTGCTCAGGGGGAGGAGAGACCCAGTACTTC.

By sample fraction, this clonotype is medium-sized. The chain uses TRBV4-3 and TRBJ1-1, with D possibly TRBD1 on 5 matching bases. There are 14 residues in the CDR3. Germline CDR1 LGHNA, CDR2 YSLEER. Between the trimmed V and J ends, which lost 4 bases and 1 base, there was a span of 10 bases. CDR3 DNA: TGCGCCAGCAGCCGAGAGCAGGGGAACACTGAAGCTTTCTTT. Its protein is CASSREQGNTEAFF.

This clonotype is judged medium-sized (0.01 to 0.1%). This rearrangement joins TRBV20-1 to TRBJ2-3, with 14 bases aligning to TRBD2. The V and J ends lost 0 bases and 9 bases, in that order; junction bases with no gene match: 14. CDR1 and CDR2 from the germline V gene are DFQATT and SNEGSKA (reference sequence). The CDR3 runs 18 residues. The CDR3, as DNA: TGCAGTGCTAGAGATCCCCGCCCGGGACTAGCGGGAGTAGGGACGCAGTATTTT. Residues: CSARDPRPGLAGVGTQYF.

The table lists this clonotype with many counts. The chain is built from TRBV5-1 and TRBJ2-5; 9 bases match TRBD2. In germline, CDR1 is SGHRS, CDR2 YFSETQ. The CDR3 runs to 14 residues. Unmatched junction bases numbered 7, after V lost 5 bases and J lost 5 bases. The CDR3 region is CASSFSGSEETQYF. In nucleotides, the CDR3 is TGCGCCAGCAGTTTTAGCGGGAGCGAGGAGACCCAGTACTTC.

This clonotype ranks as medium-sized. This chain connects TRBV29-1 to TRBJ2-5; tentatively, D is TRBD1 or TRBD2 (5 bases each). Per germline, CDR1 SQVTM and CDR2 ANQGSEA. The V gene lost 7 bases and the J gene lost 2 bases, with 11 bases spanning the gap. The CDR3 is 12 residues long. CDR3 nucleotides: TGCAGCGCCGGGACCGCACAAGAGACCCAGTACTTC. This encodes CSAGTAQETQYF.

The rearrangement links TRBV20-1 to TRBJ1-1; D gene unclear. The CDR3 has 15 amino acids. V was cut by 0 bases and J by 1 base, with 12 bases left in between. Germline V gene sequence: CDR1 DFQATT, CDR2 SNEGSKA (reference sequence). The CDR3 loop reads CSARDHKGWNTEAFF. Written as DNA, the CDR3 is TGCAGTGCTAGAGATCATAAGGGTTGGAACACTGAAGCTTTCTTT.

Judged by abundance, this clonotype is medium-sized. The V gene is TRBV6-1, the J gene TRBJ2-7; TRBD1 might be the D (6 bases). The length of the CDR3 is 15 residues. Between the trimmed V and J ends, which lost 4 bases and 2 bases, there was a span of 15 bases. The V gene's germline CDR1 is MNHNS and CDR2 SASEGT. The CDR3 loop is CASSATGRNAYEQYF. In DNA form, the CDR3 reads TGTGCCAGCAGTGCGACAGGAAGAAATGCCTACGAGCAGTACTTC.

This clonotype occurred a few times. The chain has TRBV19 and TRBJ2-1, with D possibly matching TRBD2 (5 bases). CDR1 is LNHDA and CDR2 is SQIVND in the germline V gene (reference sequence). This CDR3 region has 13 residues. V gave up 7 bases and J gave up 4 bases, with 11 bases separating them. The CDR3 protein is CASNKDLYNEQFF. CDR3 DNA: TGTGCCAGTAATAAGGACTTATACAATGAGCAGTTCTTC.

This clonotype was recorded at least ten times. V gene TRBV6-2 or TRBV6-3 combines with J gene TRBJ1-5; 8 bases fit TRBD1. The CDR3 has 14 amino acids. V trimming: 6 bases; J trimming: 7 bases; junction bases outside the gene matches: 8. CDR1 is MNHEY and CDR2 is SVGEGT in the germline V gene. The CDR3 spells CASSPGGAGQPQHF. In DNA form, the CDR3 reads TGTGCCAGCAGCCCAGGGGGCGCCGGGCAGCCCCAGCATTTT.